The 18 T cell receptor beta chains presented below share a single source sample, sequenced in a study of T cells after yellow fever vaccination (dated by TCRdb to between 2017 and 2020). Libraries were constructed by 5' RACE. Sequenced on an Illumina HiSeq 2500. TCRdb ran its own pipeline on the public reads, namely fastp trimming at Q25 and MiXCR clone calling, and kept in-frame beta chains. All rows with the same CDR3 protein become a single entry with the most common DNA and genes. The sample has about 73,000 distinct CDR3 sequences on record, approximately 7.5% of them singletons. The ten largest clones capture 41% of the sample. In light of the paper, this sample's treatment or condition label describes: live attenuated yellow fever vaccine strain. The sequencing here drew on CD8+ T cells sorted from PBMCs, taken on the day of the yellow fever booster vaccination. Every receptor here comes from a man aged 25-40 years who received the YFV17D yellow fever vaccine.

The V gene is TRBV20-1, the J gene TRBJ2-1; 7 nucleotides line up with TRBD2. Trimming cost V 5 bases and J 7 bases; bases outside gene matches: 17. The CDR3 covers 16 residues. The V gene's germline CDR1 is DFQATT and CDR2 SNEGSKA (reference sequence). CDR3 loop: CSASGGAGILVNEQFF. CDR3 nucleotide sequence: TGCAGTGCTTCAGGCGGAGCGGGGATACTGGTTAATGAGCAGTTCTTC.

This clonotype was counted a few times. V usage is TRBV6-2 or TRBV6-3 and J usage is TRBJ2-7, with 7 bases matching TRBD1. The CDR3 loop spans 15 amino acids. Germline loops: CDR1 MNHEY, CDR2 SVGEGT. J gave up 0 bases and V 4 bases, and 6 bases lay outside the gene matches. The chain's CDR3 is CASSFGQASSYEQYF. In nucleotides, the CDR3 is TGTGCCAGCAGTTTTGGACAGGCAAGCTCCTACGAGCAGTACTTC.

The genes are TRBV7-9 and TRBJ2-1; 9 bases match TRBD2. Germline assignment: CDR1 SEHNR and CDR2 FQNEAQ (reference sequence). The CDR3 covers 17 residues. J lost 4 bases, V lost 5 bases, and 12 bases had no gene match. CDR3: CASSGSGRKALYNEQFF. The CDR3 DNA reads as TGTGCCAGCAGCGGCAGCGGGAGGAAAGCTCTTTACAATGAGCAGTTCTTC.

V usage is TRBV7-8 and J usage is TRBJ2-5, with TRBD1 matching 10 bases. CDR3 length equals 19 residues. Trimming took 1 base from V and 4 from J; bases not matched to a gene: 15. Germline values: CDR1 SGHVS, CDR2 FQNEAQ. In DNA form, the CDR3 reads TGTGCCAGCAGCTTAGTCGCCCGGACCCTGGACAGGGGGAGAGAGACCCAGTACTTC. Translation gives CASSLVARTLDRGRETQYF.

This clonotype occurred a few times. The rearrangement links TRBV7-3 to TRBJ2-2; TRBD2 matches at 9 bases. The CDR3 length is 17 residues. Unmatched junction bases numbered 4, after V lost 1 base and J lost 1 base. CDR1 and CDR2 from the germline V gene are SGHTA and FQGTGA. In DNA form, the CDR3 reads TGTGCCAGCAGCTTAAATCCTAGCGGGATGAACACCGGGGAGCTGTTTTTT. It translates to CASSLNPSGMNTGELFF. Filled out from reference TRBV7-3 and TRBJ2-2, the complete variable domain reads GAGVSQTPSNKVTEKGKYVELRCDPISGHTALYWYRQSLGQGPEFLIYFQGTGAADDSGLPNDRFFAVRPEGSVSTLKIQRTERGDSAVYLCASSLNPSGMNTGELFFGEGSRLTVL.

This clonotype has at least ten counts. CDR3: CASSRLGGQNEKLFF. As DNA, the CDR3 is TGTGCCAGCTCCCGCCTTGGGGGCCAGAATGAAAAACTGTTTTTT. This chain uses TRBV18 with TRBJ1-4; maybe TRBD1 (6 bases). This CDR3 spans 15 amino acids. The V gene's germline CDR1 is KGHSH and CDR2 LQKENI. Trimming removed 6 bases at V and 5 bases at J, with 16 bases between.

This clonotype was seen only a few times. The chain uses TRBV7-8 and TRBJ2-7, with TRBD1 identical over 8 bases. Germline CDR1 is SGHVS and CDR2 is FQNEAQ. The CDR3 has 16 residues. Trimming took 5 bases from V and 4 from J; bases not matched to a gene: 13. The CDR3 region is CASSETSTGAGYEQYF. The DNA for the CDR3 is TGTGCCAGCAGCGAGACCTCGACAGGGGCGGGATACGAGCAGTACTTC.

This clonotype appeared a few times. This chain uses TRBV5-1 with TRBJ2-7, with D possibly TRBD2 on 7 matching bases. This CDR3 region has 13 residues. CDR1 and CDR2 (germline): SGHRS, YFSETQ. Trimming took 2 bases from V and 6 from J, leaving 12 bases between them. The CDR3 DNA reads TGCGCCAGCAGCTTCCGGGGGGCGGTCGAGCAGTACTTC. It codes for CASSFRGAVEQYF.

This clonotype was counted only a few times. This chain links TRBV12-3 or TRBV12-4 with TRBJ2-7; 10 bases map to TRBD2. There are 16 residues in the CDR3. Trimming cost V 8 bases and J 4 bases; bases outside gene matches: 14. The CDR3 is CASVNGRAGGRYEQYF. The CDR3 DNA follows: TGTGCCAGCGTGAATGGCAGAGCGGGAGGGAGGTACGAGCAGTACTTC.

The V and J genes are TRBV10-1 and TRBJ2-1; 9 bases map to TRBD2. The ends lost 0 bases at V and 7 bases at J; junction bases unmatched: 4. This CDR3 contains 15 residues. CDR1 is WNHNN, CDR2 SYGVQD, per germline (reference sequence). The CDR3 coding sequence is TGCGCCAGCAGTGAGTCGGCGGGGGGGGGAAATGAGCAGTTCTTC. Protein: CASSESAGGGNEQFF.

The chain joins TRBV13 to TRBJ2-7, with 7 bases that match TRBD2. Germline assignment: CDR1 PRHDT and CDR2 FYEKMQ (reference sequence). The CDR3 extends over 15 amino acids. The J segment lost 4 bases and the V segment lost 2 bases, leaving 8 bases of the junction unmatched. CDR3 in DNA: TGTGCCAGCAGCTTACTGGGAGGGCGACTTTACGAGCAGTACTTC. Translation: CASSLLGGRLYEQYF.

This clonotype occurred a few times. Here the CDR3 DNA reads TGTGCCAGCAGTTTAGCGCGTATGACAGTGAGGGGCTACACCTTC. Translating gives CASSLARMTVRGYTF. The gene calls are TRBV12-3 or TRBV12-4 and TRBJ1-2, with D perhaps TRBD1 (5 bases). Trimming removed 0 bases at V and 8 bases at J, with 16 bases between. The CDR3 has 15 residues.

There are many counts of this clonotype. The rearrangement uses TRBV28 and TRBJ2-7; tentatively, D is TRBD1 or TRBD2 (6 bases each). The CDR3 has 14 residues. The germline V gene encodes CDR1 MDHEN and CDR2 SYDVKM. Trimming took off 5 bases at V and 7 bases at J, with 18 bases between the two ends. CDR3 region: CASSPGHGGREQYF. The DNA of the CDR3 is TGTGCCAGCAGTCCGGGACACGGGGGTCGGGAGCAGTACTTC. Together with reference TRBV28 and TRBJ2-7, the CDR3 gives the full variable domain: DVKVTQSSRYLVKRTGEKVFLECVQDMDHENMFWYRQDPGLGLRLIYFSYDVKMKEKGDIPEGYSVSREKKERFSLILESASTNQTSMYLCASSPGHGGREQYFGPGTRLTVT.

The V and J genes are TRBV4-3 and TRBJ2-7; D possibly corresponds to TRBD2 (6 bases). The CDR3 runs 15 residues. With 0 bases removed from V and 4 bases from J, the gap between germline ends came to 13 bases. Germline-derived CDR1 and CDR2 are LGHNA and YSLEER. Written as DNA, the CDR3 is TGCGCCAGCAGCCAAGATCGGACGGAGGGTTACGAGCAGTACTTC. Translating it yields CASSQDRTEGYEQYF.

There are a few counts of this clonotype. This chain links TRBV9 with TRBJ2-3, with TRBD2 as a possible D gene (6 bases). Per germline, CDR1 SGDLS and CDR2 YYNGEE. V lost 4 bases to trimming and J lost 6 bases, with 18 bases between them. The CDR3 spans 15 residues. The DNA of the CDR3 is TGTGCCAGCAGCCCCCGGGACTTATACCAGGATACGCAGTATTTT. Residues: CASSPRDLYQDTQYF.

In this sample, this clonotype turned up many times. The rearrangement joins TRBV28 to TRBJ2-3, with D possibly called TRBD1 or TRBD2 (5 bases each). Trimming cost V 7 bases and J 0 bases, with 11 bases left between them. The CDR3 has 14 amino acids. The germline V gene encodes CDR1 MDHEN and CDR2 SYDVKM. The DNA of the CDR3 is TGTGCCAGCACCGAGGGGTTTAGCACAGATACGCAGTATTTT. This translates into CASTEGFSTDTQYF.

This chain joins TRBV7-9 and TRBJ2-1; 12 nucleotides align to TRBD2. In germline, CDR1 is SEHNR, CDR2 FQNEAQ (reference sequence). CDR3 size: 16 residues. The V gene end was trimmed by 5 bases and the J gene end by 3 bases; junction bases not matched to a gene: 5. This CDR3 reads CASSPRTSGNYNEQFF. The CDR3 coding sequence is TGTGCCAGCAGCCCGCGGACTAGCGGGAACTACAATGAGCAGTTCTTC.

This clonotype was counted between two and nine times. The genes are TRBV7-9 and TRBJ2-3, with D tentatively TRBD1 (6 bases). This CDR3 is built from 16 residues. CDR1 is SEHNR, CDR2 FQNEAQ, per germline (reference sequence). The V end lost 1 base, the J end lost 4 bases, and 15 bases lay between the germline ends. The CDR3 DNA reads TGTGCCAGCAGCTTAGTAGGCAGGGGCTTCCCAGATACGCAGTATTTT. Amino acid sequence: CASSLVGRGFPDTQYF. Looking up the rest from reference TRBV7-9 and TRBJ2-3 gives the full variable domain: DTGVSQNPRHKITKRGQNVTFRCDPISEHNRLYWYRQTLGQGPEFLTYFQNEAQLEKSRLLSDRFSAERPKGSFSTLEIQRTEQGDSAMYLCASSLVGRGFPDTQYFGPGTRLTVL.